This T cell receptor (beta chain) came from a study of OX40 agonist ivuxolimab in advanced cancers. About the research overall: The patients got ivuxolimab, which is an agonistic anti-OX40 (CD134) antibody.

Study-wide results and caveats: Low normalized T-cell clonal expansion also characterized some of the nonresponders. Researchers did not determine the expanded peripheral T cells' antigen specificity. Partial responders at 0.1-3.0 mg/kg had among the lowest clonal expansion.

Only in-frame clones appear in the TCRdb table, and some are missing; sequencing was by immunoSEQ multiplex PCR. This table holds about 40,000 clones, approximately 88% found once. Germline CDR1 and CDR2: MDHEN and SYDVKM. The V gene end was trimmed by 4 bases and the J gene end by 2 bases; junction bases not matched to a gene: 6. The CDR3 runs 16 residues. In regard to this clone: The antigen is unknown.

The material sequenced was CD4+ or CD8+ T cells sorted from blood, taken in a trial of the OX40 agonist ivuxolimab. The chain combines TRBV28 with TRBJ2-7, with TRBD2 matching over 12 bases. The clonotype comes from an adult with an advanced solid tumor such as melanoma, head and neck, liver or kidney cancer. In DNA form, the CDR3 reads TGTGCCAGCAGTTCGACTAGCGGGGGACAACCCTACGAGCAGTACTTC. This encodes CASSSTSGGQPYEQYF.